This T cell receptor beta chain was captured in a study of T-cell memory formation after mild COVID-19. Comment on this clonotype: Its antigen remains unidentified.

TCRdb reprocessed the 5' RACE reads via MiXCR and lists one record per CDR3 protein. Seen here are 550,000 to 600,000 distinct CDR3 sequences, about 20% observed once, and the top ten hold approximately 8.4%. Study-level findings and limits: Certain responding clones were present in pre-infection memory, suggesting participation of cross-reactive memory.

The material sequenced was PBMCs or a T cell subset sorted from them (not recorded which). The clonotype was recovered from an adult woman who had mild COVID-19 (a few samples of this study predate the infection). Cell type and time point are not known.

As DNA, the CDR3 is TGCGCCAGCAGCCTCCCCCACGTTGAGCAGTTCTTC. Its protein product is CASSLPHVEQFF. The chain carries TRBV4-1 and TRBJ2-1, with D hard to call. CDR1 MGHRA and CDR2 YSYEKL come from the germline V gene. Between the trimmed V and J ends, which lost 4 bases and 9 bases, there was a span of 10 bases. The CDR3 covers 12 residues.